The 27 T cell receptor beta chains listed next were all sequenced from one sample in a study of neurological immune-mediated disorders. MiXCR, applied by TCRdb to the 5' RACE reads, yields one record per CDR3 protein. The table records some 86,000 distinct CDR3 sequences, just over 2.5% of them present only once. Material: PBMCs. The receptors were gathered from a woman younger than 45 with multiple sclerosis.

This clonotype was seen many times. The chain couples TRBV7-2 to TRBJ2-3; 9 bases match TRBD2. The V gene's germline CDR1 is SGHTA and CDR2 FQGNSA. The CDR3 runs 15 residues. Trimming cost V 5 bases and J 4 bases; bases outside gene matches: 7. The CDR3 nucleotides read TGTGCCAGCAGCCCGAGAGGGACTAGCTCAGATACGCAGTATTTT. It encodes CASSPRGTSSDTQYF.

The sample holds many counts of this clonotype. The chain recombines TRBV5-5 with TRBJ1-5; TRBD1 agrees at 9 bases. CDR3 length: 16 amino acids. Germline V gene data show CDR1 as SGHKS and CDR2 as YYEKEE (reference sequence). With V trimmed by 4 bases and J by 6 bases, 11 bases remained unmatched. CDR3: CASSGGDRAFGQPQHF. The CDR3 DNA is TGTGCCAGCAGCGGGGGGGACAGGGCTTTCGGTCAGCCCCAGCATTTT.

This clonotype was picked up many times. The genes are TRBV12-3 or TRBV12-4 and TRBJ2-2; TRBD1 agrees at 8 bases. CDR3 length equals 16 residues. The junction had 6 bases not matched to a gene; V was cut back by 6 bases and J by 0 bases. The CDR3 DNA reads as TGTGCCAGCAGCATCAGGGGGCCCCCGAACACCGGGGAGCTGTTTTTT. Translation gives CASSIRGPPNTGELFF.

This clonotype was counted many times. The rearrangement links TRBV7-9 to TRBJ1-4, with a possible D match to TRBD1 (5 bases). Germline V gives CDR1 SEHNR, CDR2 FQNEAQ (reference sequence). The V end lost 5 bases, the J end lost 4 bases, and 11 bases lay between the germline ends. The CDR3 is 14 residues long. The CDR3 region is CASSPGTHNEKLFF. The DNA of the CDR3 is TGTGCCAGCAGCCCCGGGACTCATAATGAAAAACTGTTTTTT.

This chain connects TRBV20-1 to TRBJ2-5; the D call may be TRBD1 or TRBD2 (5 bases each). The CDR3 is 14 amino acids. Germline V gives CDR1 DFQATT, CDR2 SNEGSKA (reference sequence). V was clipped by 5 bases and J by 5 bases, with 18 bases between them. In nucleotides, the CDR3 is TGCAGTGCTCCCCCTATTCCGGGGCGGGAGACCCAGTACTTC. Translating gives CSAPPIPGRETQYF.

This clonotype was recorded at least ten times. The V call is TRBV4-3, the J call TRBJ2-6, with D possibly matching TRBD2 (5 bases). Trimming cost V 0 bases and J 2 bases, with 14 bases left between them. Germline-derived CDR1 and CDR2 are LGHNA and YSLEER. The CDR3 has 18 amino acids. CDR3 residues: CASSQDRGGLAGANVLTF. CDR3 sequence (DNA): TGCGCCAGCAGCCAAGATCGCGGCGGGTTGGCTGGGGCCAACGTCCTGACTTTC.

This clonotype was counted at least ten times. CDR3 protein: CSAGRLAVTDTQYF. The CDR3 DNA reads as TGCAGTGCTGGGCGACTAGCGGTCACAGATACGCAGTATTTT. The chain links TRBV20-1 to TRBJ2-3; TRBD2 matches 9 bases. V shed 5 bases, J shed 2 bases, and the junction held 5 bases outside the gene matches. The germline V gene encodes CDR1 DFQATT and CDR2 SNEGSKA (reference sequence). The CDR3 totals 14 residues.

This clonotype came up many times. The chain combines TRBV10-3 with TRBJ2-7, with 12 bases lining up with TRBD2. V shed 6 bases, J shed 4 bases, and the junction held 4 bases outside the gene matches. The CDR3 covers 14 residues. Germline V gene sequence: CDR1 ENHRY, CDR2 SYGVKD. CDR3 sequence: CAIRDGTSGYEQYF. CDR3 nucleotide sequence: TGTGCCATCAGGGATGGGACTAGCGGGTACGAGCAGTACTTC.

This clonotype was detected ten times or more. The V gene is TRBV6-5, the J gene TRBJ2-7; D assignment may be TRBD1 or TRBD2 (6 bases each). CDR3 length equals 15 residues. The ends were cut back, 5 bases at V and 6 bases at J, with 20 bases in the middle. Germline-derived CDR1 and CDR2 are MNHEY and SVGAGI. The CDR3 nucleotides read TGTGCCAGCAGTCTCACCAACAGGGACGGGGGCGAGCAGTACTTC. Its protein is CASSLTNRDGGEQYF.

This clonotype was observed at least ten times. The CDR3 bases are TGCGCCAGCAGCCAAGATCGGGGGCCCACAGATACGCAGTATTTT. This sequence encodes CASSQDRGPTDTQYF. This chain uses TRBV4-3 with TRBJ2-3, with D perhaps given as TRBD1 or TRBD2 (6 bases each). CDR1 is LGHNA and CDR2 is YSLEER in the germline V gene. The CDR3 covers 15 residues. V lost 0 bases and J lost 2, with 9 bases in between.

This clonotype has at least ten counts. The chain joins TRBV7-9 to TRBJ2-5; D might be TRBD2 (5 bases). The CDR3 is 14 residues long. With 5 bases removed from V and 4 bases from J, the gap between germline ends came to 14 bases. CDR1 and CDR2 from the germline V gene are SEHNR and FQNEAQ (reference sequence). The CDR3 DNA sequence: TGTGCCAGCAGCCCCCGAGCGGTGCTAGAGACCCAGTACTTC. It translates to CASSPRAVLETQYF.

At least ten counts were recorded for this clonotype. The V call is TRBV5-1, the J call TRBJ2-6; 7 bases match TRBD1. Germline CDR1 and CDR2: SGHRS and YFSETQ. The CDR3 covers 15 residues. V trimming: 4 bases; J trimming: 1 base; junction bases outside the gene matches: 2. CDR3 in DNA: TGCGCCAGCAGCACGACAGGGTCTGGGGCCAACGTCCTGACTTTC. Its protein is CASSTTGSGANVLTF.

This clonotype came up many times. The V call is TRBV6-2 or TRBV6-3, the J call TRBJ2-1; D not resolved. The CDR3 loop spans 15 amino acids. The V gene lost 2 bases and the J gene lost 1 base, with 9 bases spanning the gap. Germline CDR1 reads MNHEY; CDR2 reads SVGEGT. The CDR3 DNA sequence: TGTGCCAGCAGTTACGATCGGAGATCCTACAATGAGCAGTTCTTC. This gives the protein CASSYDRRSYNEQFF.

This clonotype came up many times. The V call is TRBV18, the J call TRBJ1-1, with 10 positions matching TRBD1. J lost 5 bases, V lost 2 bases, and 11 bases had no gene match. This CDR3 comprises 17 residues. Germline V gene sequence: CDR1 KGHSH, CDR2 LQKENI. As DNA, the CDR3 is TGTGCCAGCTCACCAGAGATTAGCGGGACAGGGGTTACTGAAGCTTTCTTT. This codes for CASSPEISGTGVTEAFF.

This clonotype was detected ten times or more. The chain employs TRBV29-1 and TRBJ2-1; TRBD2 matches 12 bases. Germline assignment: CDR1 SQVTM and CDR2 ANQGSEA. The CDR3 loop spans 15 amino acids. J was trimmed by 9 bases and V by 7 bases; bases with no gene match: 13. CDR3 amino acids: CSALARLAGDAEQFF. CDR3 bases: TGCAGCGCACTCGCCAGACTAGCGGGAGATGCTGAGCAGTTCTTC.

This clonotype was detected ten times or more. The chain carries TRBV20-1 and TRBJ1-2; D unclear. V was shortened by 0 bases and J by 5 bases, with 13 bases between the two germline ends. Germline V CDR1 and CDR2: DFQATT, SNEGSKA (reference sequence). The CDR3 extends over 14 amino acids. The CDR3 protein is CSARDYGETYGYTF. The CDR3 DNA sequence: TGCAGTGCTAGAGATTACGGAGAAACATATGGCTACACCTTC.

This clonotype was seen many times. The chain is built from TRBV29-1 and TRBJ2-1; weak D call: TRBD1 (7 bases). The CDR3 consists of 13 residues. From germline, CDR1 is SQVTM and CDR2 ANQGSEA. V lost 7 bases and J lost 2, with 12 bases in between. The CDR3 loop reads CSDQGGAYNEQFF. The CDR3 coding sequence is TGCAGCGATCAGGGGGGAGCCTACAATGAGCAGTTCTTC.

This clonotype was seen many times. The CDR3 here is CSVQRGTGSSYEQYF. Written as DNA, the CDR3 is TGCAGCGTTCAAAGGGGGACAGGGAGCTCCTACGAGCAGTACTTC. The rearrangement links TRBV29-1 to TRBJ2-7; 9 positions agree with TRBD1. Trimming cost V 5 bases and J 0 bases; bases outside gene matches: 8. Germline V gene lookup returns CDR1 SQVTM and CDR2 ANQGSEA. This CDR3 has 15 amino acids.

This clonotype was counted many times. This chain links TRBV6-2 or TRBV6-3 with TRBJ1-1; 7 bases align to TRBD1. The CDR3 has 14 amino acids. The V and J ends lost 2 bases and 5 bases, in that order; junction bases with no gene match: 5. Germline CDR1 reads MNHEY; CDR2 reads SVGEGT. The CDR3 protein is CASSYDRVGTEAFF. The DNA for the CDR3 is TGTGCCAGCAGTTACGACAGGGTGGGAACTGAAGCTTTCTTT.

This clonotype was recorded many times. The rearrangement links TRBV3-1 to TRBJ1-3; unclear D gene. The CDR3 has 16 amino acids. The V end was cut by 1 base, the J end by 1 base, with 11 bases between. Looked up from germline, CDR1 is LGHDT and CDR2 is YNNKEL (reference sequence). DNA for the CDR3: TGTGCCAGCAGCCAAGTGGCGGACTCGTCTGGAAACACCATATATTTT. It yields the protein CASSQVADSSGNTIYF.

The sample holds many counts of this clonotype. The chain uses TRBV7-2 and TRBJ2-2; tentative D call: TRBD2 (6 bases). Germline lookup yields CDR1 SGHTA and CDR2 FQGNSA. Trimming stripped 0 bases from V and 7 bases from J, with 9 bases between. CDR3 length: 14 residues. CDR3 residues: CASSLARGSGELFF. DNA of the CDR3: TGTGCCAGCAGCTTAGCTCGGGGGAGCGGGGAGCTGTTTTTT.

Many counts were recorded for this clonotype. The chain carries TRBV5-1 and TRBJ2-7; 9 bases line up with TRBD2. Germline loops: CDR1 SGHRS, CDR2 YFSETQ. Trimming removed 4 bases from V and 0 bases from J; junction bases left unmatched: 5. The CDR3 has 15 residues. CDR3 sequence (DNA): TGCGCCAGCAGCACAAATAGCGGGAGCTCCTACGAGCAGTACTTC. Protein: CASSTNSGSSYEQYF.

The table lists this clonotype with many counts. V gene TRBV4-3 combines with J gene TRBJ2-1; 8 bases match TRBD2. This CDR3 has 16 residues. Germline CDR1 reads LGHNA; CDR2 reads YSLEER. V trimming: 0 bases; J trimming: 6 bases; junction bases outside the gene matches: 7. CDR3 DNA: TGCGCCAGCAGCCAAGACCCGGGACTAGATGTCAATGAGCAGTTCTTC. The encoded protein is CASSQDPGLDVNEQFF.

The table lists this clonotype with a few counts. This rearrangement joins TRBV7-2 to TRBJ2-7; D is ambiguous. V was trimmed by 5 bases and J by 9 bases, leaving 17 bases between them. The length of the CDR3 is 13 residues. The germline CDR1 and CDR2 sequences are SGHTA and FQGNSA. The chain's CDR3 is CASSPLVPKAQYF. The DNA for the CDR3 is TGTGCCAGCAGCCCCCTGGTCCCTAAAGCGCAGTACTTC.

This clonotype has a count of ten or more. J is TRBJ2-3 and V is TRBV7-2; the D call may be TRBD1 or TRBD2 (5 bases each). V was clipped by 5 bases and J by 0 bases, with 9 bases between them. Germline V lookup: CDR1 SGHTA, CDR2 FQGNSA. The CDR3 is made up of 14 amino acids. The DNA of the CDR3 is TGTGCCAGCAGCCCGGGACGGAGCACAGATACGCAGTATTTT. It translates to CASSPGRSTDTQYF.

There are many counts of this clonotype. V usage is TRBV9 and J usage is TRBJ2-2; possibly TRBD2 for D (5 bases). The CDR3 runs to 16 residues. The germline V gene has CDR1 SGDLS and CDR2 YYNGEE. Trimming took 0 bases from V and 2 from J, leaving 11 bases between them. CDR3 bases: TGTGCCAGCAGCGTAGGAGGTAGCGCCAACACCGGGGAGCTGTTTTTT. Translated: CASSVGGSANTGELFF. Together with reference TRBV9 and TRBJ2-2, the CDR3 gives the full variable domain: DSGVTQTPKHLITATGQRVTLRCSPRSGDLSVYWYQQSLDQGLQFLIQYYNGEERAKGNILERFSAQQFPDLHSELNLSSLELGDSALYFCASSVGGSANTGELFFGEGSRLTVL.

This clonotype was recorded many times. The rearrangement joins TRBV24-1 to TRBJ2-5; no clear D gene. The CDR3 spans 12 residues. CDR1 is KGHDR, CDR2 SFDVKD, per germline. Trimming removed 1 base from V and 5 bases from J, with 4 bases in between. The CDR3 loop reads CATSDFKETQYF. The CDR3 DNA is TGTGCCACCAGTGATTTTAAGGAGACCCAGTACTTC.